This TCR beta chain was sequenced during a study of blood T cell repertoires in COVID-19. The wider study: Samples of COVID-19 (acute and convalescent) were obtained from the United States, Italy and Spain. T cells, B-cell-depleted T cells, or PBMCs supplied cDNA or gDNA.

The CDR3 is 15 amino acids. Germline V gene sequence: CDR1 SGHNT, CDR2 YYREEE (reference sequence). Trimming removed 0 bases at V and 6 bases at J, with 10 bases between. Per the original methods: For nucleated cells, counts were estimated from reference gene primer amplification. Sequencing used immunoSEQ multiplex PCR; TCRdb keeps in-frame clones, though not all of them. V, J and clone size were drawn from that table, and D and trimming were deduced from the DNA. Of 50,000 to 65,000 clones listed, over 60% are singletons. This rearrangement joins TRBV5-4 to TRBJ1-6; perhaps TRBD1 as D (5 bases). The receptor was isolated from a woman between 65 and 79 years old with COVID-19, enrolled during active disease. The sequencing sample was made of peripheral blood. The CDR3 loop is CASSLAQGLNSPLHF. CDR3 nucleotide sequence: TGTGCCAGCAGCTTGGCCCAGGGACTTAATTCACCCCTCCACTTT. Variable domain in full (rest from reference TRBV5-4 and TRBJ1-6): ETGVTQSPTHLIKTRGQQVTLRCSSQSGHNTVSWYQQALGQGPQFIFQYYREEENGRGNFPPRFSGLQFPNYSSELNVNALELDDSALYLCASSLAQGLNSPLHFGNGTRLTVT.